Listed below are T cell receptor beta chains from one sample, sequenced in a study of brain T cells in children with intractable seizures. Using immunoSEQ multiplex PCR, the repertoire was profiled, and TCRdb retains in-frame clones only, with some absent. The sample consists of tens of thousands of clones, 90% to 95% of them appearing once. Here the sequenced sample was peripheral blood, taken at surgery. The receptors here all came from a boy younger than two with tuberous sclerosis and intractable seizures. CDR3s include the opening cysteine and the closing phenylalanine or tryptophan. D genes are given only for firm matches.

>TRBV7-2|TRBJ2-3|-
CASSAVGGRLPKSSDTQYF
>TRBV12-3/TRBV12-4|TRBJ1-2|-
CASSLTRGACTF
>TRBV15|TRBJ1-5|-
CATSSVPGGNQPQHF
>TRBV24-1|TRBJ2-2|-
CATSGSGLVGELFF
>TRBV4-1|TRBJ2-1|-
CASSQDQPSDGHEQFF
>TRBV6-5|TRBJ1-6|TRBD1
CASSLDRAGSSPLHF
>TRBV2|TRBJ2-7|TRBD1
CASRRDRGYEQYF
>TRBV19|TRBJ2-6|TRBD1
CASRDRVGANVLTF
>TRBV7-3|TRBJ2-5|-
CASSLIGEETQYF
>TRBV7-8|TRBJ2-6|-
CASSLEPRTASSGANVLTF
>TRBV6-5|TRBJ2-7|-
CASRRQSVNEQYF
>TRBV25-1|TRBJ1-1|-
CASSEWARNTEAFF
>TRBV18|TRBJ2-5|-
CASSPRWGQETQYF
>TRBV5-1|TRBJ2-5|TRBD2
CASSLLSGEETQYF
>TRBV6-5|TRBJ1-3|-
CASGEISGNTIYF
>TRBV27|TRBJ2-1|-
CASSPSKKGYNEQFF
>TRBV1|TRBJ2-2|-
CTSSQDASGGHLTNTGELFF
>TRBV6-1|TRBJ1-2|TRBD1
CASSDFLWDRPVRGYTF
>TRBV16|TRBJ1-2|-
CASSQDPGDLYGYTF
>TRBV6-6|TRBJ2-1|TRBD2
CAIRTSGINEQFF
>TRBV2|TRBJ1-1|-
CASSGGVNTEAFF
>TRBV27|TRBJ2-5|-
CASSVPGRPETQYF
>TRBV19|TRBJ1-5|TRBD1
CASSPGDRPGYQPQHF
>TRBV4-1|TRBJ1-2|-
CASSQDRGRYGYTF
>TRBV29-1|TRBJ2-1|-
CSVETGDYNEQFF
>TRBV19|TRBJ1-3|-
CATGSSGNTIYF
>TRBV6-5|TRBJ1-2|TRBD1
CASSTGTGGIDGYTF
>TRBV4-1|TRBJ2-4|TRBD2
CASSQGLAGAKNIQYF
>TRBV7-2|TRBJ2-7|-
CASSLVVDSPYEQYF